This T cell receptor beta chain emerged from a study of blood T cell repertoires in COVID-19. The trim removed 5 bases at V and 2 bases at J, leaving 7 bases unmatched. Per the germline V gene, CDR1 is SGHTA and CDR2 is FQGNSA. The CDR3 has 16 amino acids. Libraries were prepared by immunoSEQ multiplex PCR; TCRdb keeps only in-frame clonotypes and omits some of them. The sample lists nearly 250,000 clones; around four fifths were seen once. This TCR was recovered from a woman aged 80 or older with acute or convalescent COVID-19. The chain combines TRBV7-2 with TRBJ2-3, with 10 positions matching TRBD1. The material sequenced was peripheral blood. The CDR3 loop is CASSPTGTGVTDTQYF. In DNA, the CDR3 is TGTGCCAGCAGCCCAACCGGGACAGGGGTCACAGATACGCAGTATTTT.